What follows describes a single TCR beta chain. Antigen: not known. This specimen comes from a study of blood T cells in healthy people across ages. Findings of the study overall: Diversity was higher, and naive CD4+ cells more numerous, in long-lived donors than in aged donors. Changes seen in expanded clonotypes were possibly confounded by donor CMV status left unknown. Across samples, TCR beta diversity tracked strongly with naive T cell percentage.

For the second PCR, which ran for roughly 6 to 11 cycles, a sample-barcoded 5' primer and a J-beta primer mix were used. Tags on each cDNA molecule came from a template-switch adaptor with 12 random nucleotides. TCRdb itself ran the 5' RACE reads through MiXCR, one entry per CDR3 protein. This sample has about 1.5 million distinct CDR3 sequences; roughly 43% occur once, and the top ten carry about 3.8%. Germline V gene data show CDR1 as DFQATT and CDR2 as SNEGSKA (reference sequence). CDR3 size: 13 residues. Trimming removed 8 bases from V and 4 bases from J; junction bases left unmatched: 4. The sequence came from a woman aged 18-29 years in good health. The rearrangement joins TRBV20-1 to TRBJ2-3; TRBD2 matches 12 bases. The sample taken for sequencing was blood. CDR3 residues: CSLLAGGADTQYF. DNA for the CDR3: TGCAGTTTACTAGCGGGGGGAGCAGATACGCAGTATTTT.